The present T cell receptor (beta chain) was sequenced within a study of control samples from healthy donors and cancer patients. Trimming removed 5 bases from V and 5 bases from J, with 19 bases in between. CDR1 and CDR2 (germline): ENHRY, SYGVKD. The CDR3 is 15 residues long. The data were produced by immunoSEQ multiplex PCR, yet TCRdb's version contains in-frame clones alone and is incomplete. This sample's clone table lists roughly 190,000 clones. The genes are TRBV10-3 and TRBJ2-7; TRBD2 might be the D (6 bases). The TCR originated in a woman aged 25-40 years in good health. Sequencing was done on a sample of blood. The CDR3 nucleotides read TGTGCCATCAGTCCCCGTGGAGGGACCCTCGACGAGCAGTACTTC. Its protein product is CAISPRGGTLDEQYF.